These 31 T cell receptor beta chains were all obtained from the same sample, sequenced in a study of T cell clonality in common variable immunodeficiency. Measured with immunoSEQ multiplex PCR; TCRdb has only the in-frame clones, and not every one. The sample contains under 40,000 clones, none occurring once; around 3.2% lies in the top ten. Source material: peripheral blood mononuclear cells. All receptors come from a person between 18 and 75 years old in good health.

This clone has ten or more counts. The sequenced part of the CDR3 DNA is TGCAGTGCTCCGGGACAGAACCATGGC. Amino acids: CSAPGQNHG. The full CDR3 protein is CSAPGQNHGYTF. This chain joins TRBV20-1 and TRBJ1-2; 7 nucleotides match TRBD1. The sequence runs out 3 residues before the end of the CDR3; the remainder is reconstructed from the germline J gene. This CDR3 has 12 residues. The V gene end was trimmed by 5 bases and the J gene end by 6 bases; junction bases not matched to a gene: 6. Germline V gene sequence: CDR1 DFQATT, CDR2 SNEGSKA (reference sequence).

This clone was counted at least ten times. Read data end 3 residues before the CDR3 end; the end is taken from the germline J gene. This chain connects TRBV20-1 to TRBJ2-5; 9 bases align to TRBD2. The germline V gene has CDR1 DFQATT and CDR2 SNEGSKA (reference sequence). There are 15 residues in the CDR3. After removal of 6 bases from V and 4 bases from J, the junction contained 12 bases not matched to a gene. Partial CDR3 DNA: TGCAGTGCCCAAGAGGCGGCGGGAGGGGGAGAGACC. As protein: CSAQEAAGGGET. In full, the CDR3 is CSAQEAAGGGETQYF.

Many counts were recorded for this clone. The read falls 3 residues short of the CDR3 end, and the missing part is taken from the germline J gene. The J gene is TRBJ2-7, the V gene TRBV7-9; 11 bases fit TRBD1. This CDR3 is built from 15 residues. J was trimmed by 3 bases and V by 1 base; bases with no gene match: 2. Looked up from germline, CDR1 is SEHNR and CDR2 is FQNEAQ (reference sequence). Incomplete CDR3 DNA: TGTGCCAGCAGCTTAGGGGACAGGGGGAGCTACGAG. Its translation is CASSLGDRGSYE. The complete CDR3 protein is CASSLGDRGSYEQYF.

This clone has ten or more counts. Sequencing ends 3 residues short of the CDR3 end; the germline J gene provides the rest. This sequence joins TRBV19 and TRBJ2-1; D is perhaps TRBD1 (6 bases). The CDR3 runs 12 residues. Trimming left V 5 bases short and J 6 bases short, with 8 bases between. CDR1 LNHDA and CDR2 SQIVND come from the germline V gene (reference sequence). CDR3 bases read: TGTGCCAGTAGTTACAGGGTCAATGAG. Amino acid sequence: CASSYRVNE. The CDR3 as a whole reads CASSYRVNEQFF.

This clone appeared many times. The read halts 3 residues ahead of the CDR3 end, with the missing end drawn from the germline J gene. The rearrangement uses TRBV7-9 and TRBJ2-2, with a possible D match to TRBD1 (6 bases). Germline assignment: CDR1 SEHNR and CDR2 FQNEAQ (reference sequence). This CDR3 spans 15 amino acids. V lost 4 bases and J lost 1, with 10 bases in between. This CDR3 reads CASSSGHRNTGELFF. The covered CDR3 bases are TGTGCCAGCAGCTCGGGACATCGGAACACCGGGGAG.

This clone appeared many times. The observed sequence ends 3 residues before the CDR3 terminus, with the missing tail filled in from the germline J gene. This chain joins TRBV30 and TRBJ2-3; 14 bases map to TRBD2. This CDR3 is 16 amino acids long. CDR1 is GTSNPN, CDR2 SVGIG, per germline (reference sequence). The V segment lost 1 base and the J segment 6 bases; nucleotides outside the gene matches: 6. CDR3 amino acids: CAWSDLGLAGADTQYF. CDR3 DNA, as far as it was read: TGTGCCTGGAGTGACCTGGGACTAGCGGGGGCGGATACG.

This clone was seen repeatedly, ten times or more. The DNA ends 3 residues before the CDR3 does, and the rest of the CDR3 is filled in from the germline J gene. This chain connects TRBV9 to TRBJ2-5; 9 nucleotides agree with TRBD2. This CDR3 is 16 amino acids long. Germline V CDR1 and CDR2: SGDLS, YYNGEE. V lost 0 bases and J lost 2; bases outside the gene matches: 5. CDR3 protein: CASSVGSSGIQETQYF. Incomplete CDR3 DNA: TGTGCCAGCAGCGTAGGATCTAGCGGGATTCAAGAGACC.

In its sample, this clone was seen many times. The sequence runs out 3 residues before the end of the CDR3; the remainder is reconstructed from the germline J gene. This chain links TRBV20-1 with TRBJ2-1; TRBD2 matches 11 bases. After removal of 2 bases from V and 5 bases from J, the junction contained 8 bases not matched to a gene. The germline V gene encodes CDR1 DFQATT and CDR2 SNEGSKA (reference sequence). This CDR3 region has 16 residues. CDR3 protein: CSARLWTSGPHNEQFF. CDR3 bases read: TGCAGTGCTAGACTATGGACTAGCGGGCCCCACAATGAG.

There are many counts of this clone. Read sequence stops 3 residues before the CDR3 end, and the germline J gene provides the missing end. The chain couples TRBV18 to TRBJ1-2; 9 nucleotides align to TRBD1. CDR3 length: 16 amino acids. Germline V gene data show CDR1 as KGHSH and CDR2 as LQKENI. Trimming cost V 1 base and J 3 bases; bases outside gene matches: 6. CDR3 in amino acids: CASSPQGQGMDYGYTF. The part of the CDR3 DNA that was read is TGTGCCAGCTCACCACAAGGACAGGGGATGGACTATGGC.

This clone came up many times. The sequence runs out 3 residues before the end of the CDR3; the remainder is reconstructed from the germline J gene. The genes are TRBV7-9 and TRBJ2-7; TRBD1 is a possible D gene (6 bases). Trimming stripped 1 base from V and 5 bases from J, with 12 bases between. Germline CDR1 is SEHNR and CDR2 is FQNEAQ (reference sequence). This CDR3 region has 14 residues. The CDR3 bases that were read are TGTGCCAGCAGCTTAGGGCAGGGGTACAACGAG. Its translation: CASSLGQGYNE. The complete CDR3 sequence is CASSLGQGYNEQYF.

By sample share, this clone is medium-sized. CDR3 sequence reads: CASSLASGGYYNEQFF. The sequenced part of the CDR3 DNA is TGTGCCAGCAGCCTCGCTAGCGGGGGCTATTACAATGAG. V is TRBV2 and J is TRBJ2-1, with TRBD2 identical over 10 bases. The CDR3 goes on 3 residues after the read ends, and that part is filled in from the germline J gene. CDR3 length: 16 residues. CDR1 SNHLY and CDR2 FYNNEI come from the germline V gene. The ends lost 6 bases at V and 4 bases at J; junction bases unmatched: 9. The full variable domain, in which reference TRBV2 and TRBJ2-1 provide the parts outside the CDR3, is EPEVTQTPSHQVTQMGQEVILRCVPISNHLYFYWYRQILGQKVEFLVSFYNNEISEKSEIFDDQFSVERPDGSNFTLKIRSTKLEDSAMYFCASSLASGGYYNEQFFGPGTRLTVL.

This clone was counted at least ten times. The read comes to an end 3 residues before the CDR3 does, leaving the germline J gene to fill in the end. The chain has TRBV30 and TRBJ1-6; D is ambiguous. Germline V gene sequence: CDR1 GTSNPN, CDR2 SVGIG (reference sequence). CDR3 length: 15 amino acids. V was cut by 6 bases and J by 2 bases, with 14 bases left in between. CDR3 sequence: CACRRVETYNSPLHF. The sequenced part of the CDR3 DNA is TGTGCCTGCCGCCGGGTTGAGACCTATAATTCACCC.

In this sample, this clone turned up many times. The part of the CDR3 DNA that was read is TGTGCCAGTAGTATAGGCCACCCGGGACAGGGGGCTTACAATGAG. This encodes CASSIGHPGQGAYNE. The entire CDR3 protein is CASSIGHPGQGAYNEQFF. This chain uses TRBV19 with TRBJ2-1; the match to TRBD1 covers 12 bases. Read data end 3 residues before the CDR3 end; the end is taken from the germline J gene. Trimming at V came to 1 base and at J to 4 bases, leaving 8 bases not matched to a gene. This CDR3 spans 18 amino acids. Per germline, CDR1 LNHDA and CDR2 SQIVND (reference sequence).

This clone was counted ten times or more. The read falls 3 residues short of the CDR3 end, and the missing part is taken from the germline J gene. J is TRBJ2-7 and V is TRBV30, with TRBD2 matching over 8 bases. The CDR3 contains 15 residues. Germline V CDR1 and CDR2: GTSNPN, SVGIG (reference sequence). Trimming took 1 base from V and 6 from J; bases not matched to a gene: 11. The chain's CDR3 is CAWSELAEPNGEQYF. Incomplete CDR3 DNA: TGTGCCTGGAGTGAACTAGCGGAGCCCAATGGCGAG.

This clone appeared many times. CDR3 DNA, as far as it was read: TGTGCCAGTAGTATTAGACTAGCGGGAGGTTCCACAGATACG. Its protein product is CASSIRLAGGSTDT. The CDR3, in full, reads CASSIRLAGGSTDTQYF. V gene TRBV19 combines with J gene TRBJ2-3; 13 bases agree with TRBD2. The observed sequence ends 3 residues before the CDR3 terminus, with the missing tail filled in from the germline J gene. In germline, CDR1 is LNHDA, CDR2 SQIVND (reference sequence). V shed 3 bases, J shed 2 bases, and the junction held 5 bases outside the gene matches. The CDR3 contains 17 residues.

This clone was recorded a few times. The sequence runs out 3 residues before the end of the CDR3; the remainder is reconstructed from the germline J gene. The chain recombines TRBV25-1 with TRBJ2-5; 9 bases agree with TRBD2. The V gene's germline CDR1 is MGHDK and CDR2 SYGVNS. The trim removed 4 bases at V and 4 bases at J, leaving 10 bases unmatched. The CDR3 has 16 residues. The DNA read from the CDR3 is TGTGCCAGCAGTGGGTTGAGCGGGAGGAAGACAGAGACC. It codes for CASSGLSGRKTET. The whole CDR3 reads CASSGLSGRKTETQYF.

Many counts were recorded for this clone. The read ends 3 residues early relative to the CDR3; the germline J gene fills the gap. This chain joins TRBV20-1 and TRBJ2-1; TRBD1 is a possible D gene (5 bases). Germline values: CDR1 DFQATT, CDR2 SNEGSKA (reference sequence). The CDR3 totals 15 residues. V shed 4 bases and J shed 6 bases, with 19 bases lying between them. CDR3 DNA, as far as it was read: TGCAGTGCTACGCCAACAGGTTCGTCGGTCAATGAG. It is translated as CSATPTGSSVNE. From start to end, the CDR3 is CSATPTGSSVNEQFF.

Many counts were recorded for this clone. The CDR3 end is not reached by the read, which stops 3 residues before it; the germline J gene fills it in. The chain combines TRBV5-1 with TRBJ1-1; a weak D match, TRBD1 (6 bases). Between the trimmed V and J ends, which lost 4 bases and 5 bases, there was a span of 15 bases. Germline assignment: CDR1 SGHRS and CDR2 YFSETQ. The length of the CDR3 is 14 residues. CDR3 loop: CASSQTGIGTEAFF. The CDR3 bases that were read are TGCGCCAGCAGCCAAACAGGGATCGGGACTGAA.

The sample holds many counts of this clone. The read comes to an end 3 residues before the CDR3 does, leaving the germline J gene to fill in the end. This chain connects TRBV12-3 or TRBV12-4 to TRBJ2-7; 8 nucleotides match TRBD2. With V trimmed by 1 base and J by 3 bases, 8 bases remained unmatched. The CDR3 covers 16 residues. The covered CDR3 bases are TGTGCCAGCAGTTTAGGACTAGCGACCCTCCTCTACGAG. Encoded protein: CASSLGLATLLYE. The entire CDR3 sequence reads CASSLGLATLLYEQYF.

In this sample, this clone turned up many times. The read ends 3 residues shy of where the CDR3 ends; the end is completed using the germline J gene. The rearrangement joins TRBV19 to TRBJ2-1, with D possibly TRBD1 on 5 matching bases. Trimming took 3 bases from V and 6 from J, leaving 12 bases between them. Per the germline V gene, CDR1 is LNHDA and CDR2 is SQIVND (reference sequence). This CDR3 spans 14 amino acids. The CDR3 loop reads CASSITDSLNEQFF. The CDR3 bases that were read are TGTGCCAGTAGTATCACAGACAGCCTCAATGAG.

This clone has at least ten counts. The read terminates 3 residues ahead of where the CDR3 ends, so the germline J gene completes it. The rearrangement joins TRBV12-3 or TRBV12-4 to TRBJ2-4, with 12 nucleotides matching TRBD2. V shed 6 bases, J shed 7 bases, and the junction held 4 bases outside the gene matches. The CDR3 has 14 residues. Incomplete CDR3 DNA: TGTGCCAGCAGCCTAGCGGGAGGGGAGAACATT. This encodes CASSLAGGENI. The complete CDR3 sequence is CASSLAGGENIQYF.

The sample holds many counts of this clone. From the germline J gene comes the end of the CDR3, since the read stops 3 residues before it. The chain is built from TRBV2 and TRBJ1-1; 10 positions match TRBD1. The CDR3 loop spans 17 amino acids. CDR1 SNHLY and CDR2 FYNNEI come from the germline V gene. Germline trimming cut 5 bases from V and 4 bases from J; bases unmatched to any gene: 13. CDR3 sequence: CASSLGQGSLWGTEAFF. The CDR3 DNA, read in part, is TGTGCCAGCAGTCTGGGACAGGGGAGTCTCTGGGGCACTGAA.

This clone was found many times. The CDR3 end falls 3 residues outside the read, so it is completed with the germline J gene. This rearrangement joins TRBV4-2 to TRBJ2-1, with TRBD2 identical over 10 bases. The CDR3 is 18 amino acids. Germline trimming cut 0 bases from V and 3 bases from J; bases unmatched to any gene: 8. Germline V gives CDR1 LGHNA, CDR2 YNFKEQ. The sequenced part of the CDR3 DNA is TGTGCCAGCAGCCAAGATCTTCTGGGGACTAGCGTCTACAATGAG. Translated: CASSQDLLGTSVYNE. Given in full, the CDR3 is CASSQDLLGTSVYNEQFF.

This clone was detected ten times or more. The read falls 3 residues short of the CDR3 end, and the missing part is taken from the germline J gene. V gene TRBV5-1 combines with J gene TRBJ1-4, with TRBD1 matching over 7 bases. The CDR3 loop spans 15 amino acids. The V gene end was trimmed by 2 bases and the J gene end by 8 bases; junction bases not matched to a gene: 9. Germline V lookup: CDR1 SGHRS, CDR2 YFSETQ. CDR3 sequence: CASSFATGTNEKLFF. The covered CDR3 bases are TGCGCCAGCAGCTTCGCGACAGGGACGAACGAAAAA.

This clone has a count of ten or more. Here the CDR3 reads CASSPTGGIEKLFF. The CDR3 DNA, read in part, is TGCGCCAGCAGCCCGACAGGGGGGATCGAAAAA. The chain is built from TRBV5-1 and TRBJ1-4; TRBD1 matches 9 bases. The CDR3 end falls 3 residues outside the read, so it is completed with the germline J gene. J lost 8 bases, V lost 4 bases, and 6 bases had no gene match. Germline-derived CDR1 and CDR2 are SGHRS and YFSETQ. This CDR3 is 14 amino acids long.

In its sample, this clone was seen a few times. The read finishes 3 residues shy of the CDR3 end, and the germline J gene is used to complete it. This sequence joins TRBV6-1 and TRBJ1-2; D uncertain. The CDR3 runs 15 residues. Germline V gene data show CDR1 as MNHNS and CDR2 as SASEGT. The DNA read from the CDR3 is TGTGCCAGCAGTGAAGACAGCCTTTCCCCCTACGAC. Translating gives CASSEDSLSPYD. In full, the CDR3 is CASSEDSLSPYDYTF.

Note on this clone: The DNA ends 3 residues before the CDR3 does, and the rest of the CDR3 is filled in from the germline J gene. The chain combines TRBV20-1 with TRBJ2-7; 7 bases align to TRBD2. The trim removed 6 bases at V and 5 bases at J, leaving 4 bases unmatched. The germline V gene encodes CDR1 DFQATT and CDR2 SNEGSKA (reference sequence). The CDR3 covers 11 residues. CDR3 sequence reads: CSAERGNEQYF. The covered CDR3 bases are TGCAGTGCCGAGCGGGGAAACGAG.

This clone was seen ten or more times. The read terminates 3 residues ahead of where the CDR3 ends, so the germline J gene completes it. The chain carries TRBV20-1 and TRBJ2-3, with unresolved D. CDR1 DFQATT and CDR2 SNEGSKA come from the germline V gene (reference sequence). V shed 0 bases and J shed 0 bases, with 7 bases lying between them. The CDR3 has 14 amino acids. The CDR3 is CSARDSSSTDTQYF. CDR3 DNA (partial): TGCAGTGCTAGAGATTCGTCCAGCACAGATACG.

This clone was counted at least ten times. From the germline J gene comes the end of the CDR3, since the read stops 3 residues before it. The chain couples TRBV19 to TRBJ1-1; 9 positions agree with TRBD1. The CDR3 loop spans 15 amino acids. The germline V gene has CDR1 LNHDA and CDR2 SQIVND (reference sequence). The J segment lost 4 bases and the V segment lost 2 bases, leaving 5 bases of the junction unmatched. CDR3 DNA, as far as it was read: TGTGCCAGTAGTATATTAGGACAGGGGCCCACTGAA. Translation gives CASSILGQGPTE. The CDR3 in its entirety is CASSILGQGPTEAFF.

This clone was found many times. The read falls 3 residues short of the CDR3 end, and the missing part is taken from the germline J gene. This sequence joins TRBV5-6 and TRBJ2-1; D is perhaps TRBD1 (5 bases). The V gene's germline CDR1 is SGHDT and CDR2 YYEEEE. Trimming took 0 bases from V and 7 from J, leaving 11 bases between them. This CDR3 is built from 14 residues. CDR3 DNA (partial): TGTGCCAGCAGCTTGGTTTCCAGGGATAATGAG. Translated: CASSLVSRDNE. The whole CDR3 reads CASSLVSRDNEQFF.

The sample holds many counts of this clone. CDR3 loop: CAWSVQRDYQPQHF. The covered CDR3 bases are TGTGCCTGGAGTGTACAGAGGGACTATCAGCCC. The V gene is TRBV30, the J gene TRBJ1-5; TRBD1 might be the D (5 bases). Read sequence stops 3 residues before the CDR3 end, and the germline J gene provides the missing end. This CDR3 has 14 residues. V was trimmed by 0 bases and J by 5 bases, leaving 11 bases between them. CDR1 is GTSNPN, CDR2 SVGIG, per germline (reference sequence). Combining the CDR3 with reference TRBV30 and TRBJ1-5 gives the whole variable domain SQTIHQWPATLVQPVGSPLSLECTVEGTSNPNLYWYRQAAGRGLQLLFYSVGIGQISSEVPQNLSASRPQDRQFILSSKKLLLSDSGFYLCAWSVQRDYQPQHFGDGTRLSIL.